A selection of T cell receptor beta chains follows, all from one sample in a study of monozygotic twins with inflammatory bowel disease. TCRdb re-called the 5' RACE reads; one entry per CDR3 protein, DNA not given. The sample's table shows 400,000 or so distinct CDR3 sequences. Sequenced sample: blood. These receptor sequences come from a human donor with ulcerative colitis or Crohn's disease, or a healthy co-twin of an affected twin (not recorded which). The CDR3 runs from the conserved cysteine through the conserved F or W. The order of the fields is J gene, CDR3 length, V gene, CDR3 protein.

TRBJ2-7,14,TRBV7-2,CASSLEIGSYEQYF
TRBJ2-5,14,TRBV7-2,CASSLATRMGTQYF
TRBJ1-1,13,TRBV6-1,CASSELRNTEAFF
TRBJ1-5,14,TRBV2,CASSGGQGNQPQHF
TRBJ2-2,14,TRBV29-1,CSVRTQARTGELFF
TRBJ2-3,18,TRBV4-3,CASSQDSASYGQTDTQYF
TRBJ1-2,14,TRBV5-1,CASSSQPVNYGYTF
TRBJ2-3,19,TRBV7-2,CASSLGFSPGLARADTQYF
TRBJ2-3,15,TRBV7-2,CASSLVFPGVDTQYF
TRBJ2-7,16,TRBV7-2,CASSLMAGTSEDEQYF
TRBJ2-5,14,TRBV27,CASMGWGLKETQYF
TRBJ2-1,15,TRBV7-2,CASSLAWGAFNEQFF
TRBJ2-5,13,TRBV20-1,CSASGGALETQYF
TRBJ1-1,17,TRBV4-2,CASSYSPVGQGYTEAFF
TRBJ2-2,15,TRBV7-3,CASSLNRDSTGELFF
TRBJ2-3,16,TRBV7-9,CASSSLTAYSTDTQYF
TRBJ2-7,15,TRBV5-1,CASSWGHRASYEQYF
TRBJ1-5,15,TRBV12-3/TRBV12-4,CASSLGDRFNQPQHF
TRBJ1-4,14,TRBV6-5,CASSYWGTNEKLFF
TRBJ2-3,15,TRBV9,CASSALDVPTDTQYF
TRBJ2-5,14,TRBV29-1,CSVASGTGGETQYF
TRBJ2-2,12,TRBV5-1,CVSGEPTGELFF
TRBJ2-5,15,TRBV7-9,CASSSLGTSQETQYF
TRBJ1-5,12,TRBV3-1,CASSQDGGQKHF
TRBJ2-2,16,TRBV7-9,CASSPQTGTNTGELFF
TRBJ1-1,15,TRBV20-1,CSARAGTTGGTEAFF
TRBJ1-1,15,TRBV5-1,CASRPNTGANTEAFF
TRBJ2-3,16,TRBV7-9,CASSLVSVPSTDTQYF
TRBJ2-5,15,TRBV2,CASSRGGRSQETQYF
TRBJ2-1,15,TRBV5-1,CASGLGVSSYNEQFF
TRBJ1-6,16,TRBV28,CASTPRVAFWNSPLHF
TRBJ2-3,12,TRBV3-1,CASSHATDTQYF
TRBJ2-1,15,TRBV14,CASSPLGSGDNEQFF
TRBJ1-2,13,TRBV3-1,CASSVRGVGGYTF
TRBJ2-5,14,TRBV4-2,CASSQVAGEETQYF
TRBJ2-5,14,TRBV15,CATSRLGAQETHYF
TRBJ2-3,16,TRBV5-1,CASSFTGAQITDTQYF
TRBJ2-1,15,TRBV10-3,CAISGRQGGYNEQFF
TRBJ2-3,15,TRBV5-4,CASSSWTLSTDTQYF
TRBJ2-1,12,TRBV6-2/TRBV6-3,CASNRVNNEQFF
TRBJ2-3,16,TRBV4-2,CASSQDLGGVTDTQYF
TRBJ1-1,16,TRBV12-3/TRBV12-4,CASRRYTGTGNTEAFF
TRBJ2-3,15,TRBV27,CASSDLPASTDTQYF
TRBJ2-2,14,TRBV29-1,CSGSSGGSTGELFF
TRBJ2-5,15,TRBV7-2,CASSLGLAERETQYF
TRBJ2-7,14,TRBV7-6,CASSLEREAYEQYF
TRBJ1-2,13,TRBV29-1,CSVVGRSLYGYTF
TRBJ1-5,16,TRBV6-1,CATEPSLTTFNQPQHF
TRBJ1-1,13,TRBV12-3/TRBV12-4,CASSRHANTEAFF
TRBJ1-3,14,TRBV12-3/TRBV12-4,CASRTQGGGNTIYF
TRBJ2-7,15,TRBV27,CASSLQGGNSYEQYF
TRBJ2-1,15,TRBV5-1,CASSVGTSVYNEQFF
TRBJ1-2,15,TRBV5-1,CASSLLTGGDYGYTF
TRBJ2-5,12,TRBV10-3,CAISESQETQYF
TRBJ2-7,13,TRBV4-2,CASLGEGGGEQYF
TRBJ2-7,13,TRBV10-3,CAISSGTSYEQYF
TRBJ2-5,13,TRBV20-1,CSARVLALETQYF